A single sample is the source of the 11 T cell receptor beta chains below, sequenced in a study of blood T cell repertoires in COVID-19 (dated by TCRdb to about 2020). Library construction relied on the immunoSEQ multiplex PCR assay. TCRdb stores this immuneACCESS table with in-frame sequences only. Part of the clones is absent; in the studies checked, under half of the shortfall reflects unresolved V genes, and no reason is known for the rest. In this sample the table shows approximately 280,000 clones, approximately 89% of which occur a single time. The leading ten clones occupy 9.5% to 15% of the sample. The material sequenced was peripheral blood. Receptor source: a woman in her sixties with acute or convalescent COVID-19.

V usage is TRBV28 and J usage is TRBJ2-5; a weak D match, TRBD2 (6 bases). The CDR3 length is 12 residues. Germline CDR1 is MDHEN and CDR2 is SYDVKM. Trimming left V 5 bases short and J 12 bases short, with 16 bases between. Here the CDR3 reads CASSPGPGAKYF. The CDR3 nucleotides read TGTGCCAGCAGTCCCGGGCCGGGAGCTAAGTACTTC.

V is TRBV24-1 and J is TRBJ2-1, with TRBD2 matching over 10 bases. Trimming at V came to 4 bases and at J to 8 bases, leaving 10 bases not matched to a gene. Germline CDR1 KGHDR, CDR2 SFDVKD. The CDR3 is made up of 16 amino acids. The CDR3 spells CATSEASGTSVDEQFF. The CDR3 DNA sequence: TGTGCCACCAGTGAGGCTTCCGGGACTAGCGTCGATGAGCAGTTCTTC.

This clone appeared a few times. V usage is TRBV28 and J usage is TRBJ1-4; 7 positions match TRBD1. Per germline, CDR1 MDHEN and CDR2 SYDVKM. This CDR3 is 16 amino acids long. The V segment lost 5 bases and the J segment 0 bases; nucleotides outside the gene matches: 6. The CDR3 sequence: CASSRLTGATNEKLFF. In nucleotides, the CDR3 is TGTGCCAGCAGTCGATTAACAGGGGCAACTAATGAAAAACTGTTTTTT.

The chain employs TRBV30 and TRBJ1-6, with D possibly TRBD1 on 6 matching bases. The CDR3 has 15 amino acids. CDR1 and CDR2 (germline): GTSNPN, SVGIG (reference sequence). Trimming cost V 3 bases and J 9 bases, with 18 bases left between them. CDR3 in DNA: TGTGCCTGGAGGCAGGGGAGTGGTTTTGTTTCACCCCTCCACTTT. This sequence encodes CAWRQGSGFVSPLHF.

CDR3 loop: CASSYLKGLAWSNQPQHF. CDR3 bases: TGTGCCAGCAGTTACTTAAAGGGGCTGGCGTGGAGCAATCAGCCCCAGCATTTT. The chain employs TRBV6-2 or TRBV6-3 and TRBJ1-5; maybe TRBD1 (5 bases). Germline V gene data show CDR1 as MNHEY and CDR2 as SVGEGT. The CDR3 is made up of 18 amino acids. V lost 1 base, J lost 1 base, and 17 bases lay in between.

The chain carries TRBV5-1 and TRBJ1-1; TRBD1 is a possible D gene (6 bases). Germline-derived CDR1 and CDR2 are SGHRS and YFSETQ. The length of the CDR3 is 15 residues. V lost 2 bases and J lost 2, with 13 bases in between. In DNA form, the CDR3 reads TGCGCCAGCAGCTTTCCTCGGACAGATAACACTGAAGCTTTCTTT. Translation: CASSFPRTDNTEAFF.

The J gene is TRBJ1-6, the V gene TRBV7-9; TRBD1 might be the D (6 bases). The V end lost 5 bases, the J end lost 6 bases, and 11 bases lay between the germline ends. The CDR3 loop spans 14 amino acids. Germline V gives CDR1 SEHNR, CDR2 FQNEAQ (reference sequence). CDR3 nucleotides: TGTGCCAGCAGCCCCCAGGGGTTTAATTCACCCCTCCACTTT. As protein: CASSPQGFNSPLHF.

The V gene is TRBV18, the J gene TRBJ1-5; a possible D gene is TRBD1 (5 bases). The germline CDR1 and CDR2 sequences are KGHSH and LQKENI. Trimming left V 3 bases short and J 2 bases short, with 14 bases between. The CDR3 runs 16 residues. The CDR3 reads CASSPRRGRGNQPQHF. CDR3 coding DNA: TGTGCCAGCTCACCGCGGAGGGGTAGAGGCAATCAGCCCCAGCATTTT.

V and J are TRBV6-2 or TRBV6-3 and TRBJ2-1; 9 bases are a match to TRBD1. CDR1 is MNHEY and CDR2 is SVGEGT in the germline V gene. After removal of 2 bases from V and 8 bases from J, the junction contained 7 bases not matched to a gene. The CDR3 contains 15 residues. The CDR3 region is CASSYPGQGNDEQFF. CDR3 DNA sequence: TGTGCCAGCAGTTACCCCGGACAGGGGAACGATGAGCAGTTCTTC.

The V and J genes are TRBV7-3 and TRBJ1-2; 7 nucleotides match TRBD1. This CDR3 is built from 14 residues. Germline CDR1 SGHTA, CDR2 FQGTGA. Trimming cost V 0 bases and J 8 bases; bases outside gene matches: 6. The CDR3 is CASSLTTGAVGYTF. In nucleotides, the CDR3 is TGTGCCAGCAGCTTAACCACAGGGGCCGTCGGCTACACCTTC.

Note on this clone: The sample has other DNA sequences that encode this CDR3 too. V usage is TRBV18 and J usage is TRBJ1-5, with TRBD1 identical over 11 bases. Germline V gene data show CDR1 as KGHSH and CDR2 as LQKENI. V was clipped by 4 bases and J by 3 bases; unmatched bases: 2. There are 15 residues in the CDR3. CDR3 region: CASSRDRGDNQPQHF. In nucleotides, the CDR3 is TGTGCCAGCTCACGGGACAGGGGGGACAATCAGCCCCAGCATTTT.